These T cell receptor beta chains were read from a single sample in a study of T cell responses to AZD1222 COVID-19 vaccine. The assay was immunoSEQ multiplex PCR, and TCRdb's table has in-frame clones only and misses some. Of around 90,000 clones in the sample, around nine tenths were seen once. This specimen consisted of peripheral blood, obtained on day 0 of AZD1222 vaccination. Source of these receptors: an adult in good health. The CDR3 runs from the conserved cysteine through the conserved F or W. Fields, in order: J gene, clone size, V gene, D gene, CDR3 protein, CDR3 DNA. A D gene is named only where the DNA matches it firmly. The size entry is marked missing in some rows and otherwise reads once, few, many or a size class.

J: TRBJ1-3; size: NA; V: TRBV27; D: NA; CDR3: CASRRRSSGNTIYF; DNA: TGTGCCAGCAGAAGACGGAGCTCTGGAAACACCATATATTTT
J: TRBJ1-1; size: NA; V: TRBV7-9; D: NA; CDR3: CASSSADEALMNTEAFF; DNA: TGTGCCAGCAGCTCCGCGGACGAAGCGCTGATGAACACTGAAGCTTTCTTT
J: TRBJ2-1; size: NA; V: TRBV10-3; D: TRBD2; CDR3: CAISDNSGGSYNEQFF; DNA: TGTGCCATCAGTGATAATAGCGGGGGTTCCTACAATGAGCAGTTCTTC
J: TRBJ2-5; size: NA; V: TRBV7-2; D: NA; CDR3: CASSLRRETQYF; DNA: TGTGCCAGCAGCTTACGACGGGAGACCCAGTACTTC
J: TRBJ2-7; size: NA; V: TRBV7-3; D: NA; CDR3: CASSRQARPYEQYF; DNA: TGTGCCAGCAGCCGACAGGCCCGACCCTACGAGCAGTACTTC
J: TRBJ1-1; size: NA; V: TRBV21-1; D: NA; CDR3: CASSSGTGGITEAFF; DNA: TGTGCCAGCAGCTCCGGGACAGGGGGAATAACTGAAGCTTTCTTT
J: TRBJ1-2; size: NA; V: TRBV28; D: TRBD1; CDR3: CATLDRGNYGYTF; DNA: TGTGCCACCTTAGACAGGGGCAACTATGGCTACACCTTC
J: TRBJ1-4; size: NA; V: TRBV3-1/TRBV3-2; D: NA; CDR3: CASSLRPSTNEKLFF; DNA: TGTGCCAGCAGCCTAAGACCTTCAACTAATGAAAAACTGTTTTTT
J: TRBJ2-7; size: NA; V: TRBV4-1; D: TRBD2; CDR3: CASSQISGALSYEQYF; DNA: TGCGCCAGCAGCCAGATTAGCGGGGCCCTCTCCTACGAGCAGTACTTC
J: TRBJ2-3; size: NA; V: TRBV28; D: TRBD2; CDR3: CASSFLWGGQYF; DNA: TGTGCCAGCAGTTTTTTGTGGGGGGGTCAGTATTTT
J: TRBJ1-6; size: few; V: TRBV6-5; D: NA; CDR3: CASSYRGPYNSPLHF; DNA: TGTGCCAGCAGTTACAGGGGCCCTTATAATTCACCCCTCCACTTT
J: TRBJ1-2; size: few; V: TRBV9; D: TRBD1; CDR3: CASSRDRANKVWGYTF; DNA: TGTGCCAGCAGCCGGGACAGGGCGAACAAAGTATGGGGCTACACCTTC
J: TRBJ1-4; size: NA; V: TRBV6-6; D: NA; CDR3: CASSYRVDEKLFF; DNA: TGTGCCAGCAGTTACAGGGTAGATGAAAAACTGTTTTTT
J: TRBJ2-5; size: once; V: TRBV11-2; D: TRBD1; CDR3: CASRLQGRETQYF; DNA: TGTGCCAGCAGACTACAGGGGAGAGAGACCCAGTACTTC
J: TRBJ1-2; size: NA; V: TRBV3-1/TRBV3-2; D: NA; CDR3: CASSQQGYGYTF; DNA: TGTGCCAGCAGCCAACAGGGTTATGGCTACACCTTC
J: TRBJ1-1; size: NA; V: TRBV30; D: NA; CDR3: CAWRQVSNTEAFF; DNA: TGTGCCTGGAGGCAGGTCTCGAACACTGAAGCTTTCTTT
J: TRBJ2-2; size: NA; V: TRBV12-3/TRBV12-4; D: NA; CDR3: CASSLAVPGELFF; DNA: TGTGCCAGCAGTTTAGCGGTGCCCGGGGAGCTGTTTTTT
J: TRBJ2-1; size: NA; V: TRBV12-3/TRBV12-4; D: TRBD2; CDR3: CASSRLADEQFF; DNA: TGTGCCAGCAGCCGACTAGCTGATGAGCAGTTCTTC
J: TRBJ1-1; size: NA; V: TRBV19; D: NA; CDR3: CASGPADTEAFF; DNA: TGTGCCAGCGGCCCAGCAGACACTGAAGCTTTCTTT
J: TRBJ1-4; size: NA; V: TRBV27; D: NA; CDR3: CASSGSPGRWDEKLFF; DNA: TGTGCCAGCAGTGGTTCCCCGGGTCGGTGGGACGAAAAACTGTTTTTT
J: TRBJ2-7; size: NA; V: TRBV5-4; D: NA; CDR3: CASKLEGYEQYF; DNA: TGTGCCAGCAAGCTGGAAGGGTACGAGCAGTACTTC
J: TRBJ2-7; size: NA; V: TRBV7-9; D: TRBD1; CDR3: CASSLGDRVVYEQYF; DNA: TGTGCCAGCAGCTTAGGAGACAGGGTTGTGTACGAGCAGTACTTC
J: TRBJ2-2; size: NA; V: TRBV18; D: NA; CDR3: CASSPSRGGELFF; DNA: TGTGCCAGCTCACCTTCAAGGGGCGGGGAGCTGTTTTTT
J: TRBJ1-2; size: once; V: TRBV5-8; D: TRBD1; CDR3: CASSSGTGLSNYGYTF; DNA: TGTGCCAGCAGCTCGGGGACAGGGCTTTCTAACTATGGCTACACCTTC
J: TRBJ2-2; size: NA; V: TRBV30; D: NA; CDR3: CAWSSGTRSAGELFF; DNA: TGTGCCTGGAGTTCCGGGACTCGCTCAGCCGGGGAGCTGTTTTTT